A selection of T cell receptor beta chains follows, all from one sample in a study of T cell repertoires in cytomegalovirus infection. Antigen specificity for these receptors is unknown. TCRdb redid the calling of the reads with MiXCR, one entry per CDR3 protein. The sample has about 830,000 distinct CDR3 sequences, about 33% seen once. This sample comprised cultured CD8+ T cells from PBMCs, obtained from culture after CMV antigen stimulation. These receptors came from a human donor in good health (CMV status not recorded). Some clones in this sample may be carry-over from other donors' samples. CDR3s include the opening cysteine and the closing phenylalanine or tryptophan. Fields, in order: CDR3 protein, J gene, V gene.

CDR3 protein: CAINRGQGQETQYF
J gene: TRBJ2-5
V gene: TRBV10-3

CDR3 protein: CASTYSLGWNGELFF
J gene: TRBJ2-2
V gene: TRBV6-5

CDR3 protein: CASSKEISYNEQFF
J gene: TRBJ2-1
V gene: TRBV7-2

CDR3 protein: CASKEGRGTEAFF
J gene: TRBJ1-1
V gene: TRBV2

CDR3 protein: CSAKTYNLNQPQHF
J gene: TRBJ1-5
V gene: TRBV20-1

CDR3 protein: CASSLELAGGNTGELFF
J gene: TRBJ2-2
V gene: TRBV7-2

CDR3 protein: CASSLGQGVAEAFF
J gene: TRBJ1-1
V gene: TRBV5-1

CDR3 protein: CASSSGATSPLHF
J gene: TRBJ1-6
V gene: TRBV19

CDR3 protein: CASSIPRAGGNTEAFF
J gene: TRBJ1-1
V gene: TRBV19

CDR3 protein: CASSLVMVAQETQYF
J gene: TRBJ2-5
V gene: TRBV7-6

CDR3 protein: CASSVQASSGNTIYF
J gene: TRBJ1-3
V gene: TRBV6-1

CDR3 protein: CASSFGEDTQYF
J gene: TRBJ2-3
V gene: TRBV7-9

CDR3 protein: CASSLRASVEEKLFF
J gene: TRBJ1-4
V gene: TRBV12-3/TRBV12-4

CDR3 protein: CASSPTSGGREKLFF
J gene: TRBJ1-4
V gene: TRBV4-1

CDR3 protein: CAISAPGTGTLGNEQFF
J gene: TRBJ2-1
V gene: TRBV10-3

CDR3 protein: CASSLEAPVYGYTF
J gene: TRBJ1-2
V gene: TRBV12-3/TRBV12-4

CDR3 protein: CASRRAPGQPQHF
J gene: TRBJ1-5
V gene: TRBV27

CDR3 protein: CASSLIPFSNQPQHF
J gene: TRBJ1-5
V gene: TRBV7-2

CDR3 protein: CASSFLGDHEKLFF
J gene: TRBJ1-4
V gene: TRBV27

CDR3 protein: CASSWDYYSYEQYF
J gene: TRBJ2-7
V gene: TRBV6-2/TRBV6-3

CDR3 protein: CASSLRRRDPQESSYNEQFF
J gene: TRBJ2-1
V gene: TRBV7-9

CDR3 protein: CASSYWGQGDDTQYF
J gene: TRBJ2-3
V gene: TRBV6-6

CDR3 protein: CASSLSGIGFGTDTQYF
J gene: TRBJ2-3
V gene: TRBV7-9

CDR3 protein: CASSPDLSAEAFF
J gene: TRBJ1-1
V gene: TRBV6-2/TRBV6-3

CDR3 protein: CASSFGTGPLNEQFF
J gene: TRBJ2-1
V gene: TRBV7-9

CDR3 protein: CASSSLMSGGYTGELFF
J gene: TRBJ2-2
V gene: TRBV28

CDR3 protein: CASSYLVDGTGMNTEAFF
J gene: TRBJ1-1
V gene: TRBV6-5

CDR3 protein: CASSLMDRRGFNTEAFF
J gene: TRBJ1-1
V gene: TRBV11-2

CDR3 protein: CASSWGPRGVGEQYF
J gene: TRBJ2-7
V gene: TRBV27

CDR3 protein: CASSPKARESEKLFF
J gene: TRBJ1-4
V gene: TRBV7-9

CDR3 protein: CASSPTILNTEAFF
J gene: TRBJ1-1
V gene: TRBV13

CDR3 protein: CASSLDGARNTEAFF
J gene: TRBJ1-1
V gene: TRBV7-9

CDR3 protein: CATSAQGRTGELFF
J gene: TRBJ2-2
V gene: TRBV24-1

CDR3 protein: CASSLTGLGETQYF
J gene: TRBJ2-5
V gene: TRBV12-3/TRBV12-4

CDR3 protein: CASKWGAGNTEAFF
J gene: TRBJ1-1
V gene: TRBV27

CDR3 protein: CATLGIGELFF
J gene: TRBJ2-2
V gene: TRBV27

CDR3 protein: CASTEGTHRQETQYF
J gene: TRBJ2-5
V gene: TRBV5-1

CDR3 protein: CASSSDLILEQYF
J gene: TRBJ2-7
V gene: TRBV7-9

CDR3 protein: CASSPLGGDSGGYTF
J gene: TRBJ1-2
V gene: TRBV12-3/TRBV12-4

CDR3 protein: CAIKRGTGEKNYGYTF
J gene: TRBJ1-2
V gene: TRBV10-3

CDR3 protein: CASSEDGTAYEQYF
J gene: TRBJ2-7
V gene: TRBV6-1

CDR3 protein: CASSRQGRPYEQYF
J gene: TRBJ2-7
V gene: TRBV27

CDR3 protein: CATSPRGGRSYNEQFF
J gene: TRBJ2-1
V gene: TRBV15

CDR3 protein: CSARVAHQTDQETQYF
J gene: TRBJ2-5
V gene: TRBV20-1

CDR3 protein: CASSQTGQFNQPQHF
J gene: TRBJ1-5
V gene: TRBV4-1

CDR3 protein: CASNVGLDSYNEQFF
J gene: TRBJ2-1
V gene: TRBV6-2/TRBV6-3

CDR3 protein: CASSESQGARSPLHF
J gene: TRBJ1-6
V gene: TRBV10-2